This TCR beta chain was observed in a study of Graves' ophthalmopathy and Graves' hyperthyroidism. Amplification of the TCR beta CDR3 regions used RNA transcripts (as template). An opening RT-PCR round employed HTBI primers and preceded a second-round multiplex PCR. MiXCR, run by TCRdb on the multiplex PCR reads, gives a single entry per CDR3 protein. The sample carries around 470,000 distinct CDR3 sequences, around 14% recorded once. Germline CDR1 reads DFQATT; CDR2 reads SNEGSKA (reference sequence). Losses at the gene ends were 2 bases for V and 2 bases for J; bases not matched to a gene: 1. CDR3 length: 13 amino acids. This clonotype was seen ten or more times.

V usage is TRBV20-1 and J usage is TRBJ1-2; 8 bases map to TRBD1. What was sequenced was blood. The TCR sequence derives from a woman under 40 with Graves' ophthalmopathy. The CDR3 loop is CSARNRGNYGYTF. CDR3 coding DNA: TGCAGTGCTAGAAACAGGGGGAACTATGGCTACACCTTC.